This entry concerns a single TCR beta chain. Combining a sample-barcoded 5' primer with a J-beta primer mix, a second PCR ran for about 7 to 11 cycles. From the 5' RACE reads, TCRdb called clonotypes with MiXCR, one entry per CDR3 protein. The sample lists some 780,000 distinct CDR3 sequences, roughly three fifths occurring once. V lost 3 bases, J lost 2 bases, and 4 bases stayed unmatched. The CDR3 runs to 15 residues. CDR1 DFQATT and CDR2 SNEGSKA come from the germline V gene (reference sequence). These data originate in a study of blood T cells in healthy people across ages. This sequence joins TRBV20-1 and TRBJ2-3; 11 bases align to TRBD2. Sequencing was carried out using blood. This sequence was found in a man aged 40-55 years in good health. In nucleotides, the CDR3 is TGCAGTGCTAGGGCACTAGCGGGAGCCACAGATACGCAGTATTTT. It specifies CSARALAGATDTQYF.